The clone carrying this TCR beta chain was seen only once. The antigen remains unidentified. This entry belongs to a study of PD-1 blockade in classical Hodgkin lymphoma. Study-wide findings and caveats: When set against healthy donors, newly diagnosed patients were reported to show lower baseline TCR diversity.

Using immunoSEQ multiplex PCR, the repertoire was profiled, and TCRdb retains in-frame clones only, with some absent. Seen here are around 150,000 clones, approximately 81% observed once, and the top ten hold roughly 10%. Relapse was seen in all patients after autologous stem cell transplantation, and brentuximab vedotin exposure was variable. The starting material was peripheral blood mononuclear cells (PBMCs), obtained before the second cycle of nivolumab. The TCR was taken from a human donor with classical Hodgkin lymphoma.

The chain's CDR3 is CASSGGTAYNEQFF. DNA of the CDR3: TGTGCCAGCAGTGGCGGGACAGCGTACAATGAGCAGTTCTTC. V usage is TRBV2 and J usage is TRBJ2-1, with TRBD1 as a possible D gene (7 bases). This CDR3 contains 14 residues. V dropped 4 bases and J dropped 4 bases, with 11 bases sitting between them. Germline V CDR1 and CDR2: SNHLY, FYNNEI.